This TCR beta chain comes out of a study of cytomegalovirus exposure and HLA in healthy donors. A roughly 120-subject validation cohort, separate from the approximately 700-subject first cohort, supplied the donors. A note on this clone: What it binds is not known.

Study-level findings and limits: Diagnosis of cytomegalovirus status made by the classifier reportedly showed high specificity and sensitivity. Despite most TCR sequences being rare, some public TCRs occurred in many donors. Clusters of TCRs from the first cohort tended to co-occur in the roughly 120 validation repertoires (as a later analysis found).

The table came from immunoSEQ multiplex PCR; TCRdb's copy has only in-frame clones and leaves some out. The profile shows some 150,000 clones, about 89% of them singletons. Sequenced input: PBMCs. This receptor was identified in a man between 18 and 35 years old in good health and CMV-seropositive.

CDR3 nucleotides: TGCGCCAGCAGCCAAGACTCGGGACAGGGGACCTACGAGCAGTACTTC. Its protein product is CASSQDSGQGTYEQYF. The gene calls are TRBV4-3 and TRBJ2-7, with 10 bases lining up with TRBD1. With V trimmed by 0 bases and J by 2 bases, 4 bases remained unmatched. Germline-derived CDR1 and CDR2 are LGHNA and YSLEER. The CDR3 length is 16 residues.